This T cell receptor (beta chain) was documented in a study of CD8 T cells in ankylosing spondylitis. V lost 7 bases, J lost 7 bases, and 20 bases lay in between. The CDR3 loop spans 13 amino acids. The germline V gene has CDR1 SQVTM and CDR2 ANQGSEA. Each CDR3 protein is one row after TCRdb ran MiXCR on the 5' RACE reads. The data contain roughly 300,000 distinct CDR3 sequences, 8% of them singletons. With regard to this clonotype: Its cognate antigen is unknown.

Findings of the study overall: Reports say disease-linked clones showed up significantly more in matched ankylosing spondylitis synovial fluid. For ankylosing spondylitis blood, a TCR beta motif of under ten highly homologous variants appeared characteristic.

Sequencing was done on a sample of blood, either unsorted or a sorted T cell fraction (not recorded which). The sequence came from a male donor with ankylosing spondylitis. This chain joins TRBV29-1 and TRBJ2-7; D is perhaps TRBD2 (5 bases). The CDR3 DNA is TGCAGCGGCCGAGCGGACGGCCTGGGTGAGCAGTACTTC. It translates to CSGRADGLGEQYF.